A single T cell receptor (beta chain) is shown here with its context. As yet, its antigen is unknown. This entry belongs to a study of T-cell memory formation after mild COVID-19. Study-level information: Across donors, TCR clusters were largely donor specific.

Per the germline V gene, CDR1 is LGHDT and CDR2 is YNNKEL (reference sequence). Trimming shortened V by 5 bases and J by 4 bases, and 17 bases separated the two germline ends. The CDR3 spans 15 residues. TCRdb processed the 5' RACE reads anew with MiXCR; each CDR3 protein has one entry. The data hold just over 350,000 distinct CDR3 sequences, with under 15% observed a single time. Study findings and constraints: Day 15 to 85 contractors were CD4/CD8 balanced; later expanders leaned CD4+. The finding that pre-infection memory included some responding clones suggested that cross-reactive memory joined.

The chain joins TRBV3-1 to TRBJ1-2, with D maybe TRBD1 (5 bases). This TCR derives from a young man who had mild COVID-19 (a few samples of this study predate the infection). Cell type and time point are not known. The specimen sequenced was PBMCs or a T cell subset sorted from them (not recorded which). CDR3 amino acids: CASSSPGHSPYGYTF. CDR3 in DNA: TGTGCCAGCAGCTCGCCGGGGCACTCCCCCTATGGCTACACCTTC.